This T cell receptor beta chain appears in the sequencing data of a study of cytomegalovirus exposure and HLA in healthy donors. Both 60 Vbeta primers and 13 Jbeta primers went into the PCR. Profiling relied on immunoSEQ multiplex PCR, and the TCRdb table lists in-frame clones only, not all of them. The data contain 130,000 or so clones, around 66% of them seen just once; the ten biggest clones take up 1.5% to 1.9%. This clone has only a few counts. Its specificity is not known. Trimming removed 0 bases from V and 2 bases from J, with 8 bases in between. CDR3 length: 15 residues. The V gene's germline CDR1 is MNHEY and CDR2 SVGAGI. General study points: Within an earlier analysis, most TCR beta V segments proved productive either about 87% or about 30% of the time.

Sequencing was performed on PBMCs. This rearrangement joins TRBV6-5 to TRBJ1-5; D is unresolved. The receptor's source is a young man in good health and CMV-seronegative. The CDR3 here is CASSYSSYGNQPQHF. CDR3 coding DNA: TGTGCCAGCAGTTACTCCTCCTACGGCAATCAGCCCCAGCATTTT.